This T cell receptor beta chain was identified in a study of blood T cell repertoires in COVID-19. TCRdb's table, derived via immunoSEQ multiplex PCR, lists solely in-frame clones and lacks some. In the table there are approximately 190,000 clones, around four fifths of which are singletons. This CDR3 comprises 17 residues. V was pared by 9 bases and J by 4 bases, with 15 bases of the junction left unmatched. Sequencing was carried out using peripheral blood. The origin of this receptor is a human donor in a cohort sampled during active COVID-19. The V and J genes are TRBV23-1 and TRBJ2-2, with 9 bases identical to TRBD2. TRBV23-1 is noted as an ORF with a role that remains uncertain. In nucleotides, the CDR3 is TGCGCCAGGACCCACCAAAGCGGGAGGCACCCCACCGGGGAGCTGTTTTTT. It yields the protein CARTHQSGRHPTGELFF.